This T cell receptor beta chain derives from a study of blood T cell repertoires in COVID-19. Overall study context: Acute-phase and convalescent COVID-19 samples originated in the United States, Italy and Spain. Nucleic acid was either cDNA or gDNA, and it came from T cells, B-cell-depleted T cells, or PBMCs.

From germline, CDR1 is SGHDT and CDR2 YYEEEE. The CDR3 sequence is 14 residues long. V shed 4 bases, J shed 6 bases, and the junction held 9 bases outside the gene matches. Under the authors' procedure: Amplification of reference gene primers provided the estimated nucleated cell counts. The table came from immunoSEQ multiplex PCR; TCRdb's copy has only in-frame clones and leaves some out. V, J and clone size derive from that table, while D and trimming were established from the DNA sequence. The sample consists of about 190,000 clones, approximately 91% of them appearing once. This clone has only a few counts.

The sequenced material came from peripheral blood. This receptor was obtained from a man in his 70s with active or convalescent COVID-19. The rearrangement joins TRBV5-6 to TRBJ1-2; 7 nucleotides align to TRBD1. This CDR3 is CASSMGQTRDGYTF. The CDR3 nucleotides are TGTGCCAGCAGCATGGGACAGACACGAGATGGCTACACCTTC.